These 11 T cell receptor beta chains share one sample of origin, sequenced in a study of CD8 T cells in ankylosing spondylitis. From the 5' RACE reads, TCRdb called clonotypes with MiXCR, one entry per CDR3 protein. Here the sample spans 310,000 or so distinct CDR3 sequences, roughly 20% being singletons. The specimen was blood, either unsorted or a sorted T cell fraction (not recorded which). The receptors originated from a male donor with ankylosing spondylitis or in good health (not recorded which).

This clonotype is a singleton in its sample. The V call is TRBV20-1, the J call TRBJ1-2; D is uncertain. The CDR3 spans 12 residues. V lost 1 base to trimming and J lost 4 bases, with 7 bases between them. Germline V gene sequence: CDR1 DFQATT, CDR2 SNEGSKA (reference sequence). Here the CDR3 reads CSARAGPYGYTF. The CDR3, as DNA: TGCAGTGCTAGAGCAGGCCCCTATGGCTACACCTTC.

In this sample, this clonotype turned up many times. The rearrangement joins TRBV6-1 to TRBJ1-4; D is possibly TRBD1 (6 bases). Trimming took 7 bases from V and 8 from J, leaving 11 bases between them. The length of the CDR3 is 12 residues. Germline loops: CDR1 MNHNS, CDR2 SASEGT. As DNA, the CDR3 is TGTGCCAGCACAGGGGCTATGGAAAAACTGTTTTTT. This sequence encodes CASTGAMEKLFF.

This clonotype is a singleton in its sample. The rearrangement links TRBV5-6 to TRBJ2-3; 7 positions match TRBD1. The CDR3 is 12 residues long. The V gene's germline CDR1 is SGHDT and CDR2 YYEEEE. J was trimmed by 6 bases and V by 6 bases; bases with no gene match: 4. The DNA for the CDR3 is TGTGCCAGCAACAGGGGCGCCGATACGCAGTATTTT. It is translated as CASNRGADTQYF.

This clonotype was detected a few times. Here the CDR3 DNA reads TGCGCCAGCAGGGGGGTGACCGCCGAAGCTTTCTTT. Translation gives CASRGVTAEAFF. The chain employs TRBV5-1 and TRBJ1-1; possibly TRBD1 for D (5 bases). Germline CDR1 is SGHRS and CDR2 is YFSETQ. The CDR3 spans 12 residues. V lost 5 bases to trimming and J lost 8 bases, with 13 bases between them. Together with reference TRBV5-1 and TRBJ1-1, the CDR3 gives the full variable domain: KAGVTQTPRYLIKTRGQQVTLSCSPISGHRSVSWYQQTPGQGLQFLFEYFSETQRNKGNFPGRFSGRQFSNSRSEMNVSTLELGDSALYLCASRGVTAEAFFGQGTRLTVV.

A few counts support this clonotype. The chain has TRBV25-1 and TRBJ2-2; tentative D call: TRBD1 (5 bases). V lost 3 bases and J lost 4, with 12 bases in between. This CDR3 has 15 amino acids. Germline values: CDR1 MGHDK, CDR2 SYGVNS. CDR3 amino acids: CASSDRVLGTGELFF. CDR3 nucleotide sequence: TGTGCCAGCAGTGACAGGGTCTTGGGCACCGGGGAGCTGTTTTTT.

The chain combines TRBV20-1 with TRBJ2-3, with TRBD2 matching over 7 bases. Germline CDR1 DFQATT, CDR2 SNEGSKA (reference sequence). The trim removed 0 bases at V and 1 base at J, leaving 4 bases unmatched. This CDR3 comprises 15 residues. The CDR3, as DNA: TGCAGTGCTAGAGAGGGCGGGGGTGGCACAGATACGCAGTATTTT. This gives the protein CSAREGGGGTDTQYF.

This clonotype has a handful of counts. The chain uses TRBV10-3 and TRBJ1-5, with 11 bases that match TRBD1. This CDR3 contains 15 residues. The V and J ends lost 4 bases and 5 bases, in that order; junction bases with no gene match: 4. Germline CDR1 ENHRY, CDR2 SYGVKD. CDR3: CAISARGQGDQPQHF. For the CDR3, the DNA is TGTGCCATCAGTGCAAGGGGACAGGGGGATCAGCCCCAGCATTTT.

This clonotype was observed a few times. V usage is TRBV5-1 and J usage is TRBJ1-1; TRBD1 might be the D (6 bases). The CDR3 is 13 residues long. Trimming removed 2 bases from V and 4 bases from J, with 9 bases in between. CDR1 SGHRS and CDR2 YFSETQ come from the germline V gene. The CDR3 here is CASSLQGPTEAFF. CDR3 DNA: TGCGCCAGCAGCTTACAGGGTCCCACTGAAGCTTTCTTT.

This clonotype was seen at least ten times. J is TRBJ2-7 and V is TRBV5-5; D unresolved. In germline, CDR1 is SGHKS, CDR2 YYEKEE (reference sequence). With 1 base removed from V and 6 bases from J, the gap between germline ends came to 2 bases. The CDR3 runs 10 residues. Here the CDR3 reads CASSLFEQYV. The CDR3 coding sequence is TGTGCCAGCAGCTTGTTCGAGCAGTACGTC.

This clonotype was observed a handful of times. CDR3 protein: CASTDSLAKNIQYF. Written as DNA, the CDR3 is TGTGCCAGTACAGATTCTCTAGCCAAAAACATTCAGTACTTC. This chain connects TRBV15 to TRBJ2-4; D is unclear. V was cut by 10 bases and J by 0 bases, with 13 bases left in between. The CDR3 has 14 amino acids. Germline lookup yields CDR1 LNHNV and CDR2 YYDKDF (reference sequence).

The chain combines TRBV10-3 with TRBJ2-7; D is uncertain. The CDR3 is 13 residues long. Germline V gives CDR1 ENHRY, CDR2 SYGVKD. V was clipped by 2 bases and J by 3 bases, with 8 bases between them. CDR3 sequence: CAISEQVNYEQYV. As DNA, the CDR3 is TGTGCCATCAGTGAGCAGGTAAACTACGAGCAGTACGTC.